The rows below give T cell receptor beta chains drawn from one sample of a study of OX40 agonist ivuxolimab in advanced cancers. Libraries were prepared by immunoSEQ multiplex PCR; TCRdb keeps only in-frame clonotypes and omits some of them. Among 65,000 to 80,000 clones, approximately 89% were seen once, and the ten largest hold over 0.35%. Specimen: CD4+ or CD8+ T cells sorted from blood, collected in a trial of the OX40 agonist ivuxolimab. Every receptor here comes from an adult with an advanced solid tumor such as melanoma, head and neck, liver or kidney cancer. Each CDR3 is given with its conserved first and last residue. A D gene is named only where the DNA matches it firmly. Not every row has a clone size; where given, it reads once, few, many or a size class.

TRBJ2-1 | TRBD2 | . | TRBV25-1 | CASSVFTSGLYNEQFF | TGTGCCAGCAGTGTATTTACTAGCGGGCTGTACAATGAGCAGTTCTTC
TRBJ2-7 | TRBD2 | . | TRBV10-1 | CASSYGTSGRAYEQYF | TGCGCCAGCAGCTACGGGACTAGCGGGAGGGCATACGAGCAGTACTTC
TRBJ1-1 | . | . | TRBV29-1 | CSVIKATEAFF | TGCAGCGTCATAAAGGCTACTGAAGCTTTCTTT
TRBJ1-1 | TRBD1 | . | TRBV7-9 | CASSLQGGMNTEAFF | TGTGCCAGCAGCCTACAGGGGGGAATGAACACTGAAGCTTTCTTT
TRBJ1-2 | . | . | TRBV18 | CASSGTNYGYTF | TGTGCCAGCTCGGGAACTAACTATGGCTACACCTTC
TRBJ2-5 | TRBD2 | . | TRBV9 | CASSVGLAGWGEETQYF | TGTGCCAGCAGCGTAGGTTTAGCGGGATGGGGTGAGGAGACCCAGTACTTC
TRBJ2-2 | . | . | TRBV7-7 | CASSLALGSVAGELFF | TGTGCCAGCAGCTTAGCCTTGGGAAGTGTGGCCGGGGAGCTGTTTTTT
TRBJ1-5 | . | few | TRBV30 | CAWSVSLTGNQPQHF | TGTGCCTGGAGTGTATCCTTAACCGGGAATCAGCCCCAGCATTTT
TRBJ2-5 | . | . | TRBV15 | CATSRDHGRITKETQYF | TGTGCCACCAGCAGAGATCATGGACGGATCACCAAAGAGACCCAGTACTTC
TRBJ1-1 | TRBD1 | . | TRBV5-3 | CARSLYPGGTEAFF | TGTGCCAGAAGCTTGTATCCAGGGGGCACTGAAGCTTTCTTT